Each of the 12 T cell receptor beta chains below was sequenced from the same sample in a study of CD8 T cells in ankylosing spondylitis. Study-wide findings and caveats: Seemingly distinctive of ankylosing spondylitis blood was a TCR beta motif formed by eight highly homologous variants.

What these receptors recognize is not known. TCRdb analysed the 5' RACE reads with MiXCR anew, one entry per CDR3 protein. The sample has roughly 670,000 distinct CDR3 sequences, under 20% seen once; the top ten hold around a fifth. Sequencing was performed on blood, either unsorted or a sorted T cell fraction (not recorded which). These receptors came from a male donor with ankylosing spondylitis.

This clonotype was seen a few times. The CDR3 loop reads CASRDRGSDTQYF. In nucleotides, the CDR3 is TGCGCCAGCAGGGACAGGGGTTCAGATACGCAGTATTTT. V usage is TRBV4-1 and J usage is TRBJ2-3; 9 positions agree with TRBD1. The germline CDR1 and CDR2 sequences are MGHRA and YSYEKL. CDR3 length: 13 amino acids. V shed 6 bases and J 4 bases; nucleotides not matched to a gene: 2.

There are many counts of this clonotype. The chain joins TRBV5-1 to TRBJ2-3; 7 bases are a match to TRBD1. The junction had 2 bases not matched to a gene; V was cut back by 0 bases and J by 4 bases. CDR1 and CDR2 from the germline V gene are SGHRS and YFSETQ. CDR3 length: 14 amino acids. The DNA for the CDR3 is TGCGCCAGCAGCTTGGAGGGGGCCTCAGATACGCAGTATTTT. This translates into CASSLEGASDTQYF.

This clonotype was seen a handful of times. This rearrangement joins TRBV7-2 to TRBJ2-1; 12 bases map to TRBD2. V was clipped by 6 bases and J by 4 bases; unmatched bases: 4. Germline V gives CDR1 SGHTA, CDR2 FQGNSA. The CDR3 is 15 amino acids. DNA of the CDR3: TGTGCCAGCAGGCTACTAGCGGGGGGATACAATGAGCAGTTCTTC. It specifies CASRLLAGGYNEQFF.

This sequence joins TRBV27 and TRBJ2-1, with D unclear. The CDR3 length is 14 residues. Trimming left V 0 bases short and J 2 bases short, with 5 bases between. The germline V gene has CDR1 MNHEY and CDR2 SMNVEV (reference sequence). The CDR3: CASSLSDAYNEQFF. The CDR3 DNA reads as TGTGCCAGCAGTTTATCAGATGCCTACAATGAGCAGTTCTTC.

This chain uses TRBV5-6 with TRBJ1-1, with D possibly matching TRBD1 (6 bases). The germline V gene has CDR1 SGHDT and CDR2 YYEEEE. The CDR3 is made up of 15 amino acids. V lost 9 bases and J lost 2, with 20 bases in between. CDR3 amino acids: CAIGAGGGLNTEAFF. The CDR3, as DNA: TGTGCCATCGGCGCCGGGGGGGGGCTTAACACTGAAGCTTTCTTT. Supplemented by reference TRBV5-6 and TRBJ1-1, the full variable domain reads DAGVTQSPTHLIKTRGQQVTLRCSPKSGHDTVSWYQQALGQGPQFIFQYYEEEERQRGNFPDRFSGHQFPNYSSELNVNALLLGDSALYLCAIGAGGGLNTEAFFGQGTRLTVV.

This clonotype was seen a handful of times. The rearrangement links TRBV29-1 to TRBJ2-1; TRBD2 agrees at 9 bases. The V gene's germline CDR1 is SQVTM and CDR2 ANQGSEA. The length of the CDR3 is 13 residues. V lost 8 bases to trimming and J lost 4 bases; unmatched junction nucleotides: 6. CDR3 sequence: CSIAGESYNEQFF. For the CDR3, the DNA is TGCAGCATAGCGGGGGAGTCATACAATGAGCAGTTCTTC.

The gene calls are TRBV2 and TRBJ2-7; tentatively, D is TRBD1 (6 bases). CDR1 and CDR2 from the germline V gene are SNHLY and FYNNEI. This CDR3 has 12 amino acids. V was trimmed by 7 bases and J by 3 bases, leaving 10 bases between them. The CDR3 sequence: CASKKDSYEQYF. Written as DNA, the CDR3 is TGTGCCAGCAAAAAGGACAGCTACGAGCAGTACTTC.

This CDR3 is CASSLGGLGGAGDTQYF. The CDR3 nucleotides are TGTGCCAGCAGTTTAGGGGGACTAGGGGGGGCGGGAGATACGCAGTATTTT. V is TRBV12-3 or TRBV12-4 and J is TRBJ2-3; TRBD2 aligns across 8 bases. The CDR3 is 17 amino acids. V shed 1 base and J 5 bases; nucleotides not matched to a gene: 11.

In this sample, this clonotype turned up a few times. The chain recombines TRBV2 with TRBJ1-1, with D maybe TRBD1 (5 bases). V lost 7 bases to trimming and J lost 4 bases, with 10 bases between them. Germline assignment: CDR1 SNHLY and CDR2 FYNNEI. The CDR3 has 12 residues. The CDR3 is CASIQGGTEAFF. Written as DNA, the CDR3 is TGTGCCAGCATCCAGGGAGGCACTGAAGCTTTCTTT.

This chain joins TRBV12-3 or TRBV12-4 and TRBJ2-7, with 8 nucleotides matching TRBD1. J was trimmed by 4 bases and V by 3 bases; bases with no gene match: 11. The CDR3 is 16 amino acids. The CDR3 reads CASSFSFRTGLYEQYF. The DNA for the CDR3 is TGTGCCAGCAGTTTCTCGTTTCGGACAGGGCTGTACGAGCAGTACTTC.

The rearrangement joins TRBV6-5 to TRBJ1-5; D is undetermined. Germline CDR1 is MNHEY and CDR2 is SVGAGI. V lost 0 bases and J lost 3, with 12 bases in between. CDR3 length: 16 residues. In DNA form, the CDR3 reads TGTGCCAGCAGTTACTCCTCGACGGGAAACAATCAGCCCCAGCATTTT. Protein: CASSYSSTGNNQPQHF.

The chain is built from TRBV15 and TRBJ2-1; D is ambiguous. This CDR3 has 13 amino acids. Germline CDR1 and CDR2: LNHNV and YYDKDF (reference sequence). Trimming took 3 bases from V and 4 from J, leaving 7 bases between them. CDR3 DNA sequence: TGTGCCACCAGCAGCCCACCGTACAATGAGCAGTTCTTC. This gives the protein CATSSPPYNEQFF.